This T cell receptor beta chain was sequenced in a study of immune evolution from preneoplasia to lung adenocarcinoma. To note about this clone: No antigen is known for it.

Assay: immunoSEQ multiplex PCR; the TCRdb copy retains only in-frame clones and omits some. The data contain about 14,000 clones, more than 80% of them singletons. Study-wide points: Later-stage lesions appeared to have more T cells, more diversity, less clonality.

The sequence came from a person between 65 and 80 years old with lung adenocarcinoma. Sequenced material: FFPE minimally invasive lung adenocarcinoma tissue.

This CDR3 reads CASSLGGNSGNTIYF. CDR3 bases: TGCGCCAGCAGCTTGGGTGGAAACTCTGGAAACACCATATATTTT. This chain uses TRBV5-1 with TRBJ1-3; no firm D call. The length of the CDR3 is 15 residues. Trimming removed 0 bases from V and 0 bases from J, with 7 bases in between. Germline V gene sequence: CDR1 SGHRS, CDR2 YFSETQ.